This note documents a single T cell receptor (beta chain) sequence. The data stem from a study of T cells after yellow fever vaccination. This CDR3 is 14 amino acids long. The V and J ends lost 1 base and 6 bases, in that order; junction bases with no gene match: 3. Germline CDR1 and CDR2: LNHNV and YYDKDF (reference sequence). One entry per CDR3 protein results from TCRdb running MiXCR on the 5' RACE reads. The repertoire holds nearly 550,000 distinct CDR3 sequences, with 19% as singletons. The specimen was PBMCs, collected 15 days after the yellow fever booster vaccination. The J gene is TRBJ1-5, the V gene TRBV15; TRBD1 matches 7 bases. The sequence was collected from a man younger than 45 who received the YFV17D yellow fever vaccine. The CDR3 DNA reads TGTGCCACCAGCAGAGGACAGGGCCCTCAGCCCCAGCATTTT. Encoded protein: CATSRGQGPQPQHF.